Given below is one TCR beta chain in context. All enrollees were roughly 18 to 90 years old and from around 25 US areas. Those designated as exposed participants met a COVID-19 case within 2 weeks before study entry. Per the original data handling: The assay estimated nucleated cells by amplifying reference gene primers. This table comes from immunoSEQ multiplex PCR, and its TCRdb copy is limited to in-frame clones, with some not included. Clone size and V and J calls were adopted from that table, with D and trimming inferred from the DNA. The sample holds 350,000 to 500,000 clones, 70% to 90% seen once. Trimming removed 1 base from V and 7 bases from J, with 10 bases in between. Germline-derived CDR1 and CDR2 are LGHNA and YSLEER. CDR3 length: 14 amino acids. The data stem from a study of blood T cell repertoires in COVID-19. Study at large: In each case, the material was cDNA or gDNA derived from T cells, B-cell-depleted T cells, or PBMCs.

Sequences were obtained from PBMCs or T cells enriched from blood (not recorded which). The chain joins TRBV4-3 to TRBJ1-4; TRBD1 is a possible D gene (6 bases). This receptor was taken from a woman aged 18-29 years who had been exposed to COVID-19. CDR3 loop: CASSQAGAPEKLFF. CDR3 nucleotide sequence: TGCGCCAGCAGCCAAGCAGGGGCGCCTGAAAAACTGTTTTTT.